This passage covers 4 T cell receptor beta chains from one sample sequenced in a study of blood T cell repertoires in COVID-19. The repertoire was sequenced with immunoSEQ multiplex PCR; TCRdb's copy has only in-frame clones and lacks some. This sample has 400,000 to 550,000 clones, with approximately 90% found just once. Material for sequencing was peripheral blood. The receptors were gathered from a woman aged 25 to 39 with acute or convalescent COVID-19.

The rearrangement links TRBV18 to TRBJ1-2; D is possibly TRBD1 (6 bases). CDR1 and CDR2 from the germline V gene are KGHSH and LQKENI. The length of the CDR3 is 13 residues. V was pared by 2 bases and J by 3 bases, with 7 bases between. CDR3 sequence: CASSPAGDYGYTF. The CDR3 nucleotides read TGTGCCAGCTCACCAGCAGGGGACTATGGCTACACCTTC.

The J gene is TRBJ2-2, the V gene TRBV10-1; a possible D gene is TRBD1 (6 bases). CDR3 length: 15 amino acids. Per the germline V gene, CDR1 is WNHNN and CDR2 is SYGVQD (reference sequence). Trimming cost V 4 bases and J 3 bases, with 12 bases left between them. CDR3 in DNA: TGCGCCAGCAGTGTTTCAGGGGCGGACACCGGGGAGCTGTTTTTT. This gives the protein CASSVSGADTGELFF.

This clone has just a few counts. The chain combines TRBV27 with TRBJ2-2; no clear D gene. Trimming took 5 bases from V and 4 from J, leaving 8 bases between them. CDR3 length equals 13 residues. Germline CDR1 and CDR2: MNHEY and SMNVEV (reference sequence). The CDR3 protein is CASSPPGTGELFF. CDR3 coding DNA: TGTGCCAGCAGTCCCCCGGGCACCGGGGAGCTGTTTTTT.

The chain uses TRBV6-6 and TRBJ1-5, with 10 bases matching TRBD1. Per the germline V gene, CDR1 is MNHNY and CDR2 is SVGAGI (reference sequence). V shed 5 bases, J shed 4 bases, and the junction held 5 bases outside the gene matches. The CDR3 has 15 residues. CDR3 sequence (DNA): TGTGCCAGCAGTAGCAGGGACAGGGGAAATCAGCCCCAGCATTTT. As protein: CASSSRDRGNQPQHF.